These 22 T cell receptor beta chains originate from one sample sequenced in a study of graft-versus-host responses after intestinal transplantation (TCRdb year 2021). This specimen's time point label, interpreted: cells obtained before transplantation from donor or recipient. The antigens for these receptors are not known. Library generation was performed with the immunoSEQ multiplex PCR assay. Held by TCRdb, this immuneACCESS table contains in-frame sequences only and omits some clones. Under half of the omission traces to an unresolved V gene where checked; the cause of the rest is unknown. For this sample there are roughly 39,000 clones; 90% to 95% appear just once. The ten largest clones add up to about 0.22% of the sample. The sequenced sample was unstimulated CD8+ T cells sorted from spleen or lymph node cells, obtained before transplant. The receptors originated from a human donor who was the organ donor for an intestinal transplant.

This chain connects TRBV19 to TRBJ1-3; no reliable D call. The CDR3 is 14 amino acids. From germline, CDR1 is LNHDA and CDR2 SQIVND (reference sequence). V lost 3 bases to trimming and J lost 3 bases, with 9 bases between them. The CDR3 nucleotides read TGTGCCAGTAGTATTCCGGGGTATGGAAACACCATATATTTT. Its translation: CASSIPGYGNTIYF.

The chain combines TRBV30 with TRBJ1-2; D not certain. CDR1 is GTSNPN, CDR2 SVGIG, per germline (reference sequence). This CDR3 is 14 amino acids long. V was trimmed by 5 bases and J by 2 bases, leaving 15 bases between them. CDR3 loop: CAWVPYIENYGYTF. In DNA form, the CDR3 reads TGTGCCTGGGTTCCGTATATAGAGAACTATGGCTACACCTTC.

The V and J genes are TRBV4-3 and TRBJ2-1, with D perhaps matching TRBD2 (6 bases). Trimming left V 3 bases short and J 4 bases short, with 13 bases between. Germline V gene data show CDR1 as LGHNA and CDR2 as YSLEER. The CDR3 is 15 residues long. CDR3 region: CASSQEGGNYNEQFF. The CDR3, as DNA: TGCGCCAGCAGCCAGGAGGGCGGGAATTACAATGAGCAGTTCTTC.

The CDR3 here is CASSLASGSLRGEAFF. The CDR3 DNA sequence: TGTGCCAGCAGCTTGGCCTCCGGGAGCTTAAGGGGTGAAGCTTTCTTT. V is TRBV5-4 and J is TRBJ1-1; a possible D gene is TRBD1 (5 bases). The V end lost 0 bases, the J end lost 7 bases, and 19 bases lay between the germline ends. The CDR3 has 16 amino acids. CDR1 and CDR2 from the germline V gene are SGHNT and YYREEE (reference sequence). Looking up the rest from reference TRBV5-4 and TRBJ1-1 gives the full variable domain: ETGVTQSPTHLIKTRGQQVTLRCSSQSGHNTVSWYQQALGQGPQFIFQYYREEENGRGNFPPRFSGLQFPNYSSELNVNALELDDSALYLCASSLASGSLRGEAFFGQGTRLTVV.

The chain recombines TRBV7-9 with TRBJ1-1; 8 positions match TRBD1. Germline CDR1 and CDR2: SEHNR and FQNEAQ (reference sequence). J lost 0 bases, V lost 5 bases, and 8 bases had no gene match. The CDR3 totals 16 residues. The CDR3 is CASSLTGTGLNTEAFF. CDR3 sequence (DNA): TGTGCCAGCAGCCTAACCGGGACAGGCCTGAACACTGAAGCTTTCTTT.

This clone was seen a handful of times. The CDR3 DNA reads as TGTGCCAGCAGCCCCGCGGGGCCCTACGAGCAGTACTTC. Amino acids: CASSPAGPYEQYF. The rearrangement links TRBV7-9 to TRBJ2-7, with D possibly being TRBD2 (6 bases). From germline, CDR1 is SEHNR and CDR2 FQNEAQ (reference sequence). The CDR3 has 13 residues. V was clipped by 5 bases and J by 2 bases, with 10 bases between them.

Comment on this clone: Other DNA sequences of this sample code for an identical CDR3. V and J are TRBV27 and TRBJ2-1; D gene ambiguous. There are 13 residues in the CDR3. CDR1 and CDR2 from the germline V gene are MNHEY and SMNVEV (reference sequence). The V gene lost 2 bases and the J gene lost 4 bases, with 6 bases spanning the gap. Written as DNA, the CDR3 is TGTGCCAGCAGTTTAGGCAGTTACAATGAGCAGTTCTTC. Translated: CASSLGSYNEQFF.

CDR3 protein: CAIRLAGDPYEQYF. CDR3 coding DNA: TGTGCCATCCGACTAGCGGGGGACCCCTACGAGCAGTACTTC. The V gene is TRBV10-3, the J gene TRBJ2-7; the match to TRBD2 covers 12 bases. The germline gives CDR1 ENHRY, CDR2 SYGVKD. J lost 2 bases, V lost 8 bases, and 4 bases had no gene match. CDR3 length: 14 residues.

The chain is built from TRBV6-5 and TRBJ2-7; D might be TRBD2 (6 bases). Germline V gene data show CDR1 as MNHEY and CDR2 as SVGAGI. This CDR3 is 15 amino acids long. V was trimmed by 6 bases and J by 3 bases, leaving 18 bases between them. As DNA, the CDR3 is TGTGCCAGCAGGCCCGCTCTAGCGATAGGCTACGAGCAGTACTTC. Its protein product is CASRPALAIGYEQYF.

The CDR3 nucleotides read TGTGCCAGCAGCCCGACAGGGGTCTATGAAGCTTTCTTT. Translation gives CASSPTGVYEAFF. The chain links TRBV7-8 to TRBJ1-1; 8 positions match TRBD1. V lost 5 bases to trimming and J lost 7 bases; unmatched junction nucleotides: 6. The CDR3 is 13 residues long. Germline V gene data show CDR1 as SGHVS and CDR2 as FQNEAQ.

The rearrangement links TRBV9 to TRBJ2-3; 11 positions match TRBD2. Looked up from germline, CDR1 is SGDLS and CDR2 is YYNGEE. The CDR3 sequence is 16 residues long. With V trimmed by 0 bases and J by 4 bases, 4 bases remained unmatched. As DNA, the CDR3 is TGTGCCAGCAGCGTAGCAGGGACTAGCGGTTCAGATACGCAGTATTTT. It encodes CASSVAGTSGSDTQYF.

The chain links TRBV5-8 to TRBJ1-5; 8 nucleotides match TRBD1. V lost 4 bases to trimming and J lost 3 bases; unmatched junction nucleotides: 3. CDR1 is SGHTS and CDR2 is YDEGEE in the germline V gene. The CDR3 runs 14 residues. This CDR3 reads CASSRQGNNQPQHF. The CDR3 coding sequence is TGTGCCAGCAGCCGACAGGGGAACAATCAGCCCCAGCATTTT. The entire variable domain, with the rest obtained from reference TRBV5-8 and TRBJ1-5, is as follows: EAGVTQSPTHLIKTRGQQATLRCSPISGHTSVYWYQQALGLGLQFLLWYDEGEERNRGNFPPRFSGRQFPNYSSELNVNALELEDSALYLCASSRQGNNQPQHFGDGTRLSIL.

This clone came up once. The chain recombines TRBV27 with TRBJ1-5; D might be TRBD1 (6 bases). Germline values: CDR1 MNHEY, CDR2 SMNVEV (reference sequence). CDR3 length equals 17 residues. Trimming cost V 3 bases and J 6 bases, with 21 bases left between them. For the CDR3, the DNA is TGTGCCAGCAGTTTGGGCGCCCCAGGGGCGGTGGGTCAGCCCCAGCATTTT. It is translated as CASSLGAPGAVGQPQHF.

The chain recombines TRBV14 with TRBJ2-7; possibly TRBD1 or TRBD2 for D (7 bases each). The V gene's germline CDR1 is SGHDN and CDR2 FVKESK. V lost 0 bases to trimming and J lost 6 bases, with 12 bases between them. The CDR3 consists of 14 residues. The CDR3 spells CASSQDGRGGEQYF. For the CDR3, the DNA is TGTGCCAGCAGCCAAGATGGCAGGGGGGGCGAGCAGTACTTC. Full variable domain (missing parts from reference TRBV14 and TRBJ2-7): EAGVTQFPSHSVIEKGQTVTLRCDPISGHDNLYWYRRVMGKEIKFLLHFVKESKQDESGMPNNRFLAERTGGTYSTLKVQPAELEDSGVYFCASSQDGRGGEQYFGPGTRLTVT.

The gene calls are TRBV6-1 and TRBJ1-5; D ambiguous. V lost 3 bases and J lost 6, with 12 bases in between. The CDR3 extends over 14 amino acids. Germline V gene lookup returns CDR1 MNHNS and CDR2 SASEGT. The CDR3 DNA follows: TGTGCCAGCAGTGACCTCAAGCCCCTTCAGCCCCAGCATTTT. This gives the protein CASSDLKPLQPQHF.

The chain carries TRBV4-3 and TRBJ1-4; no reliable D call. This CDR3 has 18 amino acids. Germline-derived CDR1 and CDR2 are LGHNA and YSLEER. Trimming stripped 0 bases from V and 0 bases from J, with 14 bases between. Here the CDR3 DNA reads TGCGCCAGCAGCCAAGATGGAACCGACGGTGCAACTAATGAAAAACTGTTTTTT. Translating gives CASSQDGTDGATNEKLFF.

The chain is built from TRBV7-9 and TRBJ2-5; D is ambiguous. Per germline, CDR1 SEHNR and CDR2 FQNEAQ (reference sequence). The V end was cut by 5 bases, the J end by 3 bases, with 13 bases between. CDR3 length: 14 residues. Written as DNA, the CDR3 is TGTGCCAGCAGCCAGGTACGAGGAAAAGAGACCCAGTACTTC. Amino acids: CASSQVRGKETQYF.

The V and J genes are TRBV4-1 and TRBJ2-3; the match to TRBD2 covers 13 bases. The CDR3 runs 17 residues. J gave up 2 bases and V 2 bases, and 4 bases lay outside the gene matches. The germline CDR1 and CDR2 sequences are MGHRA and YSYEKL. This chain's CDR3 is CASSQPGLAGFTDTQYF. CDR3 coding DNA: TGCGCCAGCAGCCAACCGGGACTAGCGGGGTTCACAGATACGCAGTATTTT.

This chain joins TRBV27 and TRBJ2-7; D possibly corresponds to TRBD1 (6 bases). CDR3 length equals 14 residues. Germline values: CDR1 MNHEY, CDR2 SMNVEV (reference sequence). The V gene lost 3 bases and the J gene lost 0 bases, with 9 bases spanning the gap. DNA for the CDR3: TGTGCCAGCAGTTTGGTAGGGGGCTCCTACGAGCAGTACTTC. It encodes CASSLVGGSYEQYF.

This clone was observed a single time. The chain combines TRBV4-3 with TRBJ1-2; tentatively, D is TRBD1 (5 bases). Germline V lookup: CDR1 LGHNA, CDR2 YSLEER. Trimming shortened V by 0 bases and J by 8 bases, and 13 bases separated the two germline ends. The CDR3 covers 14 residues. The CDR3 DNA reads TGCGCCAGCAGCCAAGATGTGGGGGAGGGAGGCTACACCTTC. As protein: CASSQDVGEGGYTF.

The chain has TRBV29-1 and TRBJ1-1; 8 bases map to TRBD1. V lost 7 bases and J lost 0; bases outside the gene matches: 10. Germline CDR1 reads SQVTM; CDR2 reads ANQGSEA. The CDR3 has 15 amino acids. CDR3 amino acids: CSANSRQGMNTEAFF. The CDR3 DNA sequence: TGCAGCGCCAATTCTCGACAGGGGATGAACACTGAAGCTTTCTTT.

V gene TRBV28 combines with J gene TRBJ2-7; no definite D call. Looked up from germline, CDR1 is MDHEN and CDR2 is SYDVKM. The CDR3 runs to 13 residues. Deletions cut 3 bases from V and 0 bases from J, with 6 bases between. The CDR3 nucleotides are TGTGCCAGCAGTTTGGGGTACTCCTACGAGCAGTACTTC. The encoded protein is CASSLGYSYEQYF.